Here is one T cell receptor beta chain with its context. The source of the sample is a study of PD-L1 blockade in urothelial cancer. About the study: The analyses of blood took place 3 weeks (second dose) and 6 weeks after treatment start. Median T cell yield from blood was 130,000 to 150,000.

Time point defined: pretreatment peripheral blood. The germline V and J ends were trimmed by 5 bases and 11 bases, with 17 bases remaining between them. This CDR3 has 13 residues. Germline CDR1 MDHEN, CDR2 SYDVKM. Using immunoSEQ multiplex PCR, the repertoire was profiled, and TCRdb retains in-frame clones only, with some absent. This sample has 43,000 or so clones, with 80% found just once. This sample comprised PBMCs, obtained around atezolizumab (anti-PD-L1) treatment. The sequence was collected from a man between 60 and 75 years old with urothelial cancer. J is TRBJ2-3 and V is TRBV28, with a tentative D call TRBD1 (6 bases). The CDR3 reads CASSPRTGSGQYF. The CDR3 nucleotides are TGTGCCAGCAGTCCTCGTACAGGGTCAGGGCAGTATTTT.